The 25 T cell receptor beta chains below were found in one sample sequenced in a study of OX40 agonist ivuxolimab in advanced cancers. Produced via immunoSEQ multiplex PCR; TCRdb's table is partial and in-frame only. The sample holds 50,000 to 75,000 clones, roughly four fifths seen once. Source: CD4+ or CD8+ T cells sorted from blood, taken in a trial of the OX40 agonist ivuxolimab. The source of these receptors is an adult with an advanced solid tumor such as melanoma, head and neck, liver or kidney cancer.

This clone was recorded once. The rearrangement links TRBV5-1 to TRBJ2-1; 12 bases are shared with TRBD1. CDR1 is SGHRS and CDR2 is YFSETQ in the germline V gene. V shed 4 bases and J 10 bases; nucleotides not matched to a gene: 6. CDR3 length equals 14 residues. In DNA, the CDR3 is TGCGCCAGCAGCCCCGGGACAGGGGGCAACGAGCAGTTCTTC. Translated, it gives CASSPGTGGNEQFF.

The chain carries TRBV2 and TRBJ1-2; 9 nucleotides agree with TRBD1. The trim removed 4 bases at V and 7 bases at J, leaving 7 bases unmatched. Germline V gene sequence: CDR1 SNHLY, CDR2 FYNNEI. The CDR3 consists of 14 residues. The DNA for the CDR3 is TGTGCCAGCAGTGGACAGGGGGTTGTTTCTGGCTACACCTTC. Translating gives CASSGQGVVSGYTF.

This clone was seen only a few times. The rearrangement uses TRBV21-1 and TRBJ2-7; the D segment call TRBD1 is taken from the table without a DNA check. TRBV21-1 is deemed a pseudogene. The CDR3 runs to 17 residues. Here the CDR3 DNA reads TGTGCCAGCAGCAAAGTATGGGCGGGACAGAGCTCCTACGAGCAGTACTTC. It codes for CASSKVWAGQSSYEQYF.

The chain is built from TRBV28 and TRBJ1-2; no reliable D call. This CDR3 has 15 residues. The V gene's germline CDR1 is MDHEN and CDR2 SYDVKM. The germline V and J ends were trimmed by 3 bases and 0 bases, with 11 bases remaining between them. The CDR3: CASSFLRASNYGYTF. The DNA for the CDR3 is TGTGCCAGCAGTTTTCTGAGGGCCTCTAACTATGGCTACACCTTC.

The chain employs TRBV7-3 and TRBJ2-2; possible D gene TRBD1, 5 bases. The ends were cut back, 4 bases at V and 0 bases at J, with 6 bases in the middle. Germline V gene lookup returns CDR1 SGHTA and CDR2 FQGTGA. The CDR3 contains 14 residues. DNA of the CDR3: TGTGCCAGCAGCTGGACAACGAACACCGGGGAGCTGTTTTTT. Protein sequence: CASSWTTNTGELFF.

This clone has only a few counts. This chain joins TRBV15 and TRBJ2-1; 9 bases align to TRBD2. CDR1 and CDR2 from the germline V gene are LNHNV and YYDKDF (reference sequence). The CDR3 is 15 amino acids. Trimming at V came to 5 bases and at J to 6 bases, leaving 8 bases not matched to a gene. CDR3 amino acids: CATSALAGGLNEQFF. CDR3 sequence (DNA): TGTGCCACCAGCGCTCTGGCGGGGGGGCTCAATGAGCAGTTCTTC.

V is TRBV20-1 and J is TRBJ1-2; no reliable D call. This CDR3 spans 11 amino acids. Germline CDR1 DFQATT, CDR2 SNEGSKA (reference sequence). V lost 7 bases, J lost 8 bases, and 14 bases lay in between. The CDR3 loop is CSVFTGPGYTF. DNA of the CDR3: TGCAGTGTGTTCACCGGGCCCGGCTACACCTTC.

The chain combines TRBV6-1 with TRBJ1-5, with 8 positions matching TRBD1. The CDR3 covers 16 residues. After removal of 2 bases from V and 3 bases from J, the junction contained 6 bases not matched to a gene. CDR1 MNHNS and CDR2 SASEGT come from the germline V gene. CDR3 residues: CASSERAGGYNQPQHF. The CDR3 nucleotides are TGTGCCAGCAGTGAAAGGGCAGGGGGCTACAATCAGCCCCAGCATTTT.

This chain uses TRBV5-4 with TRBJ2-1; D uncertain. The V and J ends lost 7 bases and 6 bases respectively, with 8 bases between them. The CDR3 covers 11 residues. Germline loops: CDR1 SGHNT, CDR2 YYREEE (reference sequence). The CDR3 spells CASGSPNEQFF. The CDR3 DNA is TGTGCCAGCGGCTCTCCCAATGAGCAGTTCTTC.

This chain uses TRBV11-2 with TRBJ1-1; TRBD1 matches 7 bases. The CDR3 totals 12 residues. Germline V CDR1 and CDR2: SGHAT, FQNNGV. Trimming took 5 bases from V and 8 from J; bases not matched to a gene: 5. The CDR3 sequence is CASSPRDSEAFF. In DNA form, the CDR3 reads TGTGCCAGCAGCCCCCGGGACAGCGAAGCTTTCTTT.

This clone was seen once. The V and J genes are TRBV10-3 and TRBJ2-1, with 13 bases aligning to TRBD2. From germline, CDR1 is ENHRY and CDR2 SYGVKD. Trimming cost V 5 bases and J 6 bases; bases outside gene matches: 7. CDR3 length: 16 residues. DNA for the CDR3: TGTGCCATCAGTTATCCGGGACTAGCGGGAATCAATGAGCAGTTCTTC. It translates to CAISYPGLAGINEQFF.

J is TRBJ2-7 and V is TRBV4-3, with D possibly being TRBD2 (6 bases). The ends were cut back, 4 bases at V and 2 bases at J, with 21 bases in the middle. The CDR3 contains 17 residues. The germline V gene has CDR1 LGHNA and CDR2 YSLEER. The CDR3 sequence: CASSLRASREIPYEQYF. CDR3 coding DNA: TGCGCCAGCAGCCTCCGGGCTAGCCGGGAGATACCCTACGAGCAGTACTTC.

The chain couples TRBV4-1 to TRBJ1-1, with D possibly matching TRBD1 (5 bases). Trimming removed 3 bases at V and 1 base at J, with 12 bases between. The CDR3 is made up of 15 amino acids. Germline V gene data show CDR1 as MGHRA and CDR2 as YSYEKL. In nucleotides, the CDR3 is TGCGCCAGCAGCCAGGGGCCCTCGGGGAACACTGAAGCTTTCTTT. This codes for CASSQGPSGNTEAFF.

The chain recombines TRBV18 with TRBJ1-4; D not resolved. V lost 3 bases to trimming and J lost 4 bases, with 6 bases between them. From germline, CDR1 is KGHSH and CDR2 LQKENI. This CDR3 is built from 13 residues. The DNA of the CDR3 is TGTGCCAGCTCACCTAGGGATAATGAAAAACTGTTTTTT. Protein: CASSPRDNEKLFF.

V is TRBV19 and J is TRBJ2-5, with 8 bases fitting TRBD1. Germline CDR1 and CDR2: LNHDA and SQIVND (reference sequence). The CDR3 totals 16 residues. V gave up 2 bases and J gave up 6 bases; unmatched junction bases: 11. CDR3 nucleotide sequence: TGTGCCAGTAGTATAAGAGGGGCAACAGGGGGAAAGACCCAGTACTTC. The encoded protein is CASSIRGATGGKTQYF.

V usage is TRBV21-1 and J usage is TRBJ2-2. TRBV21-1 is a recognized pseudogene. The CDR3 loop spans 12 amino acids. The CDR3 region is CASSGGCGELFF. CDR3 DNA sequence: TGTGCCAGCAGCGGGGGATGCGGGGAGCTGTTTTTT.

The V call is TRBV7-2, the J call TRBJ1-4; D gene unclear. Germline loops: CDR1 SGHTA, CDR2 FQGNSA. The CDR3 has 13 residues. Trimming shortened V by 1 base and J by 1 base, and 1 base separated the two germline ends. As DNA, the CDR3 is TGTGCCAGCAGCTTAGAAACTAATGAAAAACTGTTTTTT. Encoded protein: CASSLETNEKLFF. The full variable domain, its missing parts supplied by reference TRBV7-2 and TRBJ1-4, is GAGVSQSPSNKVTEKGKDVELRCDPISGHTALYWYRQSLGQGLEFLIYFQGNSAPDKSGLPSDRFSAERTGGSVSTLTIQRTQQEDSAVYLCASSLETNEKLFFGSGTQLSVL.

This clone was detected only a few times. The chain links TRBV5-1 to TRBJ2-2; 10 bases line up with TRBD2. This CDR3 is 16 amino acids long. The V segment lost 5 bases and the J segment 0 bases; nucleotides outside the gene matches: 4. Germline V gene lookup returns CDR1 SGHRS and CDR2 YFSETQ. The CDR3 DNA follows: TGCGCCAGCAGACCTAGCGGGGGAACGAACACCGGGGAGCTGTTTTTT. It yields the protein CASRPSGGTNTGELFF.

The chain recombines TRBV9 with TRBJ2-1; D possibly corresponds to TRBD1 (6 bases). Per germline, CDR1 SGDLS and CDR2 YYNGEE. This CDR3 has 12 amino acids. V was trimmed by 2 bases and J by 9 bases, leaving 9 bases between them. In DNA form, the CDR3 reads TGTGCCAGCAGCGTGGGACATATTGAGCAGTTCTTC. It yields the protein CASSVGHIEQFF. Using reference TRBV9 and TRBJ2-1 for the parts outside the CDR3, the full variable domain is DSGVTQTPKHLITATGQRVTLRCSPRSGDLSVYWYQQSLDQGLQFLIQYYNGEERAKGNILERFSAQQFPDLHSELNLSSLELGDSALYFCASSVGHIEQFFGPGTRLTVL.

This CDR3 reads CASSFGTSGKETQYF. CDR3 nucleotide sequence: TGTGCCAGCAGCTTCGGGACTAGCGGGAAGGAGACCCAGTACTTC. The V call is TRBV5-4, the J call TRBJ2-5, with 13 bases that match TRBD2. This CDR3 comprises 15 residues. Germline CDR1 reads SGHNT; CDR2 reads YYREEE (reference sequence). J lost 5 bases, V lost 2 bases, and 3 bases had no gene match.

The chain recombines TRBV7-2 with TRBJ2-5; maybe TRBD2 (6 bases). The last part of the DNA fits TRBJ2-7 better; the J call may be wrong. Per germline, CDR1 SGHTA and CDR2 FQGNSA. The CDR3 is 14 amino acids. CDR3 loop: CASSLALGGYEQYF. CDR3 sequence (DNA): TGTGCCAGCAGCTTGGCGCTCGGGGGTTACGAGCAGTACTTC.

Of note for this clone: This sample also contains other DNA sequences that code for the same CDR3. V is TRBV10-3 and J is TRBJ2-7, with 8 nucleotides matching TRBD1. With V trimmed by 8 bases and J by 1 base, 7 bases remained unmatched. This CDR3 has 14 residues. The germline V gene encodes CDR1 ENHRY and CDR2 SYGVKD. The CDR3 sequence: CAISGTGSSYEQYF. The CDR3 DNA is TGTGCCATCTCCGGGACAGGTTCTTCCTACGAGCAGTACTTC.

The chain carries TRBV19 and TRBJ1-4; D is ambiguous. The CDR3 sequence is 14 residues long. Trimming removed 2 bases at V and 5 bases at J, with 9 bases between. Germline assignment: CDR1 LNHDA and CDR2 SQIVND (reference sequence). CDR3 region: CASSIRPVNEKLFF. The DNA for the CDR3 is TGTGCCAGTAGTATAAGACCCGTGAATGAAAAACTGTTTTTT. Full variable domain (missing parts from reference TRBV19 and TRBJ1-4): DGGITQSPKYLFRKEGQNVTLSCEQNLNHDAMYWYRQDPGQGLRLIYYSQIVNDFQKGDIAEGYSVSREKKESFPLTVTSAQKNPTAFYLCASSIRPVNEKLFFGSGTQLSVL.

The chain recombines TRBV30 with TRBJ2-7; maybe TRBD1 (6 bases). V lost 3 bases and J lost 7, with 16 bases in between. Germline V gene lookup returns CDR1 GTSNPN and CDR2 SVGIG (reference sequence). This CDR3 spans 13 amino acids. Here the CDR3 reads CAWRDRYRVEQYF. DNA of the CDR3: TGTGCCTGGAGGGACAGATATCGGGTAGAGCAGTACTTC.

This clone was seen once. The V call is TRBV18, the J call TRBJ2-7, with D perhaps TRBD1 (5 bases). Germline V lookup: CDR1 KGHSH, CDR2 LQKENI. CDR3 size: 13 residues. V dropped 2 bases and J dropped 6 bases, with 11 bases sitting between them. DNA for the CDR3: TGTGCCAGCTCACCAAGGGGCGGCGGCGAGCAGTACTTC. Translating gives CASSPRGGGEQYF.